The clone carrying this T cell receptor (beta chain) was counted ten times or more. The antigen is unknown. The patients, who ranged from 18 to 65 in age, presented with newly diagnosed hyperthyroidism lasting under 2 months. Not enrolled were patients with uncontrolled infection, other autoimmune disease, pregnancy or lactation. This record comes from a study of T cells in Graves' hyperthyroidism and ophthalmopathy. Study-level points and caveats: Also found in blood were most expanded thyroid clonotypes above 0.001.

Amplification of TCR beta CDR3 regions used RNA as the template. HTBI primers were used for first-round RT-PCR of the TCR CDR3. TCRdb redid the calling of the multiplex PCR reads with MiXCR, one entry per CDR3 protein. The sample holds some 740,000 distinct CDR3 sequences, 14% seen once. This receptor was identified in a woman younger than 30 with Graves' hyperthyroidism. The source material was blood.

CDR3 sequence (DNA): TGTGCCAGCAGCGCGGGACAGGCCCCCTATGGCTACACCTTC. It is translated as CASSAGQAPYGYTF. V is TRBV13 and J is TRBJ1-2, with 8 positions matching TRBD1. Germline lookup yields CDR1 PRHDT and CDR2 FYEKMQ (reference sequence). J was trimmed by 4 bases and V by 5 bases; bases with no gene match: 6. The CDR3 is made up of 14 amino acids.